A selection of T cell receptor beta chains follows, all from one sample in a study of neoadjuvant anti-PD-1 for oral cavity cancer. Assay used: immunoSEQ multiplex PCR; TCRdb lists only in-frame clones, some missing. Among over 65,000 clones listed, less than 90% were seen once. The material was PBMCs, obtained after nivolumab (anti-PD-1) treatment. The receptor set was obtained from a person between 40 and 79 years old with oral cavity squamous cell carcinoma. Both conserved end residues are part of each CDR3. Each record gives: D gene, clone size, CDR3 length, J gene, V gene, CDR3 DNA, CDR3 protein. D genes are given only for firm matches. Clone sizes are given selectively: once, few, many, or a class where the clone is expanded.

d_call: TRBD2
clone_size: NA
cdr3_length: 13
j_call: TRBJ2-1
v_call: TRBV7-9
cdr3_nt: TGTGCCAGCAGCCGGGGGGAGGGGAATGAGCAGTTCTTC
cdr3_aa: CASSRGEGNEQFF

d_call: TRBD1
clone_size: NA
cdr3_length: 17
j_call: TRBJ1-2
v_call: TRBV11-2
cdr3_nt: TGTGCCAGCAGGTCGCCGGGACAGGGGACCCCGAACTATGGCTACACCTTC
cdr3_aa: CASRSPGQGTPNYGYTF

d_call: NA
clone_size: once
cdr3_length: 13
j_call: TRBJ1-6
v_call: TRBV2
cdr3_nt: TGTGCCAGCAGCCAGCGTATGTATTCACCCCTCCACTTT
cdr3_aa: CASSQRMYSPLHF

d_call: NA
clone_size: NA
cdr3_length: 15
j_call: TRBJ2-7
v_call: TRBV7-6
cdr3_nt: TGTGCCAGCAGCAAGGGGGAGACTCGCTCCTACGAGCAGTACTTC
cdr3_aa: CASSKGETRSYEQYF

d_call: TRBD1
clone_size: NA
cdr3_length: 14
j_call: TRBJ1-1
v_call: TRBV7-2
cdr3_nt: TGTGCCAGCAGCTATCGACAGGGGCCTCTGAGTGCTTTCTTT
cdr3_aa: CASSYRQGPLSAFF

d_call: TRBD2
clone_size: NA
cdr3_length: 15
j_call: TRBJ2-7
v_call: TRBV29-1
cdr3_nt: TGCAGCGTTGGGGGGCTAGCGGGCCGTCCCTACGAGCAGTACTTC
cdr3_aa: CSVGGLAGRPYEQYF

d_call: TRBD1
clone_size: NA
cdr3_length: 14
j_call: TRBJ1-2
v_call: TRBV6-1
cdr3_nt: TGTGCCAGCAGTGAAGCCGGGACAGACTATGGCTACACCTTC
cdr3_aa: CASSEAGTDYGYTF

d_call: NA
clone_size: once
cdr3_length: 13
j_call: TRBJ2-5
v_call: TRBV9
cdr3_nt: TGTGCCAGCAGCGTGGACAGACAAGAGACCCAGTACTTC
cdr3_aa: CASSVDRQETQYF

d_call: NA
clone_size: NA
cdr3_length: 13
j_call: TRBJ1-5
v_call: TRBV7-6
cdr3_nt: TGTGCCAGCAGCTCAGGACAGCAACAGCCCCAGCATTTT
cdr3_aa: CASSSGQQQPQHF

d_call: TRBD2
clone_size: NA
cdr3_length: 15
j_call: TRBJ2-3
v_call: TRBV5-6
cdr3_nt: TGTGCCAGCAGCCCGGGACTAGCGGGAGCAGATACGCAGTATTTT
cdr3_aa: CASSPGLAGADTQYF

d_call: NA
clone_size: few
cdr3_length: 17
j_call: TRBJ2-7
v_call: TRBV13
cdr3_nt: TGTGCCAGCAGCTTAGGCCTCGGGTCAGCGGGTACCTACGAGCAGTACTTC
cdr3_aa: CASSLGLGSAGTYEQYF

d_call: NA
clone_size: NA
cdr3_length: 14
j_call: TRBJ1-5
v_call: TRBV28
cdr3_nt: TGTGCCAGCAGTCTCGGGCCTCTCAATCAGCCCCAGCATTTT
cdr3_aa: CASSLGPLNQPQHF

d_call: NA
clone_size: NA
cdr3_length: 14
j_call: TRBJ2-2
v_call: TRBV7-6
cdr3_nt: TGTGCCAGCAGCTTAGCCGGCAACACCGGGGAGCTGTTTTTT
cdr3_aa: CASSLAGNTGELFF

d_call: NA
clone_size: NA
cdr3_length: 18
j_call: TRBJ2-7
v_call: TRBV11-2
cdr3_nt: TGTGCCAGCAGCTTAGATCTAAGTGGTCGGGACTTTACCTACGAGCAGTACTTC
cdr3_aa: CASSLDLSGRDFTYEQYF

d_call: NA
clone_size: once
cdr3_length: 14
j_call: TRBJ2-1
v_call: TRBV7-9
cdr3_nt: TGTGCCAGCAGCTTGCGGGCTCCCTACAATGAGCAGTTCTTC
cdr3_aa: CASSLRAPYNEQFF

d_call: NA
clone_size: NA
cdr3_length: 12
j_call: TRBJ1-2
v_call: TRBV7-2
cdr3_nt: TGTGCCAGCAGCTTTGACGCCTATGGCTACACCTTC
cdr3_aa: CASSFDAYGYTF

d_call: NA
clone_size: NA
cdr3_length: 14
j_call: TRBJ2-1
v_call: TRBV10-1
cdr3_nt: TGCGCCAGCAGTGATTATAAGGGTCCCAATGAGCAGTTCTTC
cdr3_aa: CASSDYKGPNEQFF

d_call: TRBD2
clone_size: NA
cdr3_length: 15
j_call: TRBJ2-2
v_call: TRBV10-2
cdr3_nt: TGCGCCAGCACTAGCGGGGCCTCGGGCACCGGGGAGCTGTTTTTT
cdr3_aa: CASTSGASGTGELFF

d_call: NA
clone_size: NA
cdr3_length: 16
j_call: TRBJ1-5
v_call: TRBV19
cdr3_nt: TGTGCCAGTAGTATAGGCCGGGGGAAGGGCAATCAGCCCCAGCATTTT
cdr3_aa: CASSIGRGKGNQPQHF

d_call: NA
clone_size: NA
cdr3_length: 12
j_call: TRBJ2-1
v_call: TRBV27
cdr3_nt: TGTGCCAGCAGTTTGAGGCACAATGAGCAGTTCTTC
cdr3_aa: CASSLRHNEQFF

d_call: TRBD2
clone_size: NA
cdr3_length: 14
j_call: TRBJ2-1
v_call: TRBV7-6
cdr3_nt: TGTGCCAGCAGTTCAGCGGGGGCATACAATGAGCAGTTCTTC
cdr3_aa: CASSSAGAYNEQFF

d_call: TRBD1
clone_size: NA
cdr3_length: 16
j_call: TRBJ1-6
v_call: TRBV2
cdr3_nt: TGTGCCAGCATTCCGGGACAGAGCTCCTATAATTCACCCCTCCACTTT
cdr3_aa: CASIPGQSSYNSPLHF

d_call: NA
clone_size: few
cdr3_length: 14
j_call: TRBJ2-3
v_call: TRBV4-1
cdr3_nt: TGCGCCAGCAGCCAATCCCTCCTCACAGATACGCAGTATTTT
cdr3_aa: CASSQSLLTDTQYF

d_call: TRBD2
clone_size: NA
cdr3_length: 14
j_call: TRBJ2-3
v_call: TRBV27
cdr3_nt: TGTGCCAGCAGTTTAAAGCGGGGACCCGATACGCAGTATTTT
cdr3_aa: CASSLKRGPDTQYF

d_call: TRBD1
clone_size: NA
cdr3_length: 14
j_call: TRBJ1-1
v_call: TRBV4-1
cdr3_nt: TGCGCCAGCAGCACAAGACTGGGACAGCAAGAAGCTTTCTTT
cdr3_aa: CASSTRLGQQEAFF

d_call: TRBD1
clone_size: NA
cdr3_length: 15
j_call: TRBJ2-7
v_call: TRBV7-3
cdr3_nt: TGTGCCAGCAGCGCCAGGGACAGGGGATCCTACGAGCAGTACTTC
cdr3_aa: CASSARDRGSYEQYF

d_call: NA
clone_size: NA
cdr3_length: 16
j_call: TRBJ1-2
v_call: TRBV12-5
cdr3_nt: TGTGCTAGTGGTTTGGACCCGTCAGGGTCCGGCTATGGCTACACCTTC
cdr3_aa: CASGLDPSGSGYGYTF

d_call: NA
clone_size: NA
cdr3_length: 16
j_call: TRBJ2-3
v_call: TRBV19
cdr3_nt: TGTGCCAGTAGTACCGGACCTTGGATGCGCACAGATACGCAGTATTTT
cdr3_aa: CASSTGPWMRTDTQYF

d_call: NA
clone_size: NA
cdr3_length: 15
j_call: TRBJ1-4
v_call: TRBV28
cdr3_nt: TGTGCCAGCAGTCCAGAGAAGGGGGGCGGTGAAAAACTGTTTTTT
cdr3_aa: CASSPEKGGGEKLFF

d_call: NA
clone_size: NA
cdr3_length: 13
j_call: TRBJ1-2
v_call: TRBV10-1
cdr3_nt: TGCGCCAGCAGTACGACACCTAACTATGGCTACACCTTC
cdr3_aa: CASSTTPNYGYTF

d_call: NA
clone_size: NA
cdr3_length: 15
j_call: TRBJ1-3
v_call: TRBV5-1
cdr3_nt: TGCGCCAGCGGTCCACAGCCGAGCTCTGGAAACACCATATATTTT
cdr3_aa: CASGPQPSSGNTIYF

d_call: NA
clone_size: NA
cdr3_length: 15
j_call: TRBJ2-1
v_call: TRBV5-1
cdr3_nt: TGCGCCAGCAGCTTGGGATCAGGCCCGAATGGGGAGCAGTTCTTC
cdr3_aa: CASSLGSGPNGEQFF

d_call: NA
clone_size: NA
cdr3_length: 17
j_call: TRBJ1-1
v_call: TRBV4-1
cdr3_nt: TGCGCCAGCAGCCAACAGGTTATAGGTCTTATGAACACTGAAGCTTTCTTT
cdr3_aa: CASSQQVIGLMNTEAFF

d_call: TRBD2
clone_size: NA
cdr3_length: 14
j_call: TRBJ2-3
v_call: TRBV5-1
cdr3_nt: TGCGCCAGCAAACTAGCGGGAGCGGCAGATACGCAGTATTTT
cdr3_aa: CASKLAGAADTQYF

d_call: TRBD1
clone_size: NA
cdr3_length: 15
j_call: TRBJ2-2
v_call: TRBV13
cdr3_nt: TGTGCCAGCAGCGGGACAGCAACTAACACCGGGGAGCTGTTTTTT
cdr3_aa: CASSGTATNTGELFF

d_call: NA
clone_size: NA
cdr3_length: 16
j_call: TRBJ2-3
v_call: TRBV6-1
cdr3_nt: TGTGCCAGCAGTGAATTTCCCCAGGGGGGACGGGATACGCAGTATTTT
cdr3_aa: CASSEFPQGGRDTQYF

d_call: TRBD2
clone_size: NA
cdr3_length: 13
j_call: TRBJ2-7
v_call: TRBV28
cdr3_nt: TGTGCCAGCAGCGGAGCGGGATCCTACGAGCAGTACTTC
cdr3_aa: CASSGAGSYEQYF

d_call: TRBD1
clone_size: once
cdr3_length: 13
j_call: TRBJ2-2
v_call: TRBV2
cdr3_nt: TGTGCCAGCCGGGACAGGGGGCCCGGGGAGCTGTTTTTT
cdr3_aa: CASRDRGPGELFF

d_call: NA
clone_size: NA
cdr3_length: 14
j_call: TRBJ2-2
v_call: TRBV30
cdr3_nt: TGTGCCTGGGGGGTCGGACATAACACCGGGGAGCTGTTTTTT
cdr3_aa: CAWGVGHNTGELFF

d_call: TRBD1
clone_size: NA
cdr3_length: 16
j_call: TRBJ1-4
v_call: TRBV5-8
cdr3_nt: TGTGCCAGCAGCCCCACAGGGGGCCAAGCTAATGAAAAACTGTTTTTT
cdr3_aa: CASSPTGGQANEKLFF

d_call: TRBD1
clone_size: few
cdr3_length: 15
j_call: TRBJ2-7
v_call: TRBV7-9
cdr3_nt: TGTGCCAGCAGCTTAGGAGACAGGGGGGCCTACGAGCAGTACTTC
cdr3_aa: CASSLGDRGAYEQYF

d_call: TRBD2
clone_size: NA
cdr3_length: 15
j_call: TRBJ2-7
v_call: TRBV11-1
cdr3_nt: TGTGCCAGCAGCCCTGGGACTAGCGGGAGTTACGAGCAGTACTTC
cdr3_aa: CASSPGTSGSYEQYF

d_call: TRBD2
clone_size: NA
cdr3_length: 16
j_call: TRBJ2-2
v_call: TRBV5-5
cdr3_nt: TGTGCCAGCAGCTTGCGGGATTCGGGGGGCACCGGGGAGCTGTTTTTT
cdr3_aa: CASSLRDSGGTGELFF

d_call: NA
clone_size: NA
cdr3_length: 11
j_call: TRBJ2-7
v_call: TRBV20-1
cdr3_nt: TGCAGCTTCCCAGATTTCTACGAGCAGTACTTC
cdr3_aa: CSFPDFYEQYF

d_call: TRBD1
clone_size: few
cdr3_length: 16
j_call: TRBJ2-6
v_call: TRBV11-2
cdr3_nt: TGTGCCAGCAGCTTCCCACAGGGGGCAGGGGCCAACGTCCTGACTTTC
cdr3_aa: CASSFPQGAGANVLTF

d_call: NA
clone_size: NA
cdr3_length: 16
j_call: TRBJ2-3
v_call: TRBV5-1
cdr3_nt: TGCGCCAGCAGGCTCCCATTTTCAGTTAGCACAGATACGCAGTATTTT
cdr3_aa: CASRLPFSVSTDTQYF

d_call: TRBD2
clone_size: NA
cdr3_length: 19
j_call: TRBJ2-2
v_call: TRBV7-6
cdr3_nt: TGTGCCAGCAGCATATGGGGGACTAGCGGGAGACGCCTGGGCGGGGAGCTGTTTTTT
cdr3_aa: CASSIWGTSGRRLGGELFF

d_call: TRBD1
clone_size: NA
cdr3_length: 15
j_call: TRBJ1-2
v_call: TRBV5-6
cdr3_nt: TGTGCCAGCAGCTTGAGACAGGGGGACTACTATGGCTACACCTTC
cdr3_aa: CASSLRQGDYYGYTF